The 10 T cell receptor beta chains listed next were all sequenced from one sample in a study of cytomegalovirus exposure and HLA in healthy donors. The PCR contained 60 Vbeta and 13 Jbeta primers. Assay: immunoSEQ multiplex PCR; the TCRdb copy retains only in-frame clones and omits some. Recorded for this sample: approximately 70,000 clones. The sequencing input was PBMCs. The receptors were sampled from a female donor in good health and CMV-seropositive.

This chain links TRBV10-1 with TRBJ2-2; 9 bases fit TRBD2. Trimming removed 8 bases from V and 0 bases from J; junction bases left unmatched: 7. The CDR3 totals 16 residues. Germline V gene data show CDR1 as WNHNN and CDR2 as SYGVQD (reference sequence). CDR3 in amino acids: CASGSSGTANTGELFF. The CDR3 bases are TGCGCCAGCGGTTCTAGCGGGACTGCGAACACCGGGGAGCTGTTTTTT.

The chain links TRBV29-1 to TRBJ2-1; unclear D gene. V was trimmed by 7 bases and J by 3 bases, leaving 10 bases between them. The CDR3 covers 12 residues. The germline gives CDR1 SQVTM, CDR2 ANQGSEA. CDR3 coding DNA: TGCAGCGCAGACCGGGTCTACAATGAGCAGTTCTTC. Its protein product is CSADRVYNEQFF.

The rearrangement links TRBV27 to TRBJ1-2; D unresolved. Trimming removed 0 bases at V and 5 bases at J, with 7 bases between. This CDR3 contains 13 residues. Looked up from germline, CDR1 is MNHEY and CDR2 is SMNVEV (reference sequence). DNA for the CDR3: TGTGCCAGCAGTTTATCGAGAGATTATGGCTACACCTTC. This translates into CASSLSRDYGYTF.

V usage is TRBV9 and J usage is TRBJ2-5; TRBD2 aligns across 7 bases. Germline CDR1 is SGDLS and CDR2 is YYNGEE. The V segment lost 5 bases and the J segment 0 bases; nucleotides outside the gene matches: 7. The CDR3 has 15 amino acids. The CDR3 coding sequence is TGTGCCAGCAGTCGGACTAGTCTGTACCAAGAGACCCAGTACTTC. Protein: CASSRTSLYQETQYF.

The V call is TRBV7-9, the J call TRBJ1-5; 9 nucleotides match TRBD1. From germline, CDR1 is SEHNR and CDR2 FQNEAQ (reference sequence). The ends lost 1 base at V and 6 bases at J; junction bases unmatched: 4. The CDR3 is 15 amino acids. As DNA, the CDR3 is TGTGCCAGCAGCTTAGGGACAGGGGAAACTCAGCCCCAGCATTTT. Protein product: CASSLGTGETQPQHF.

The chain couples TRBV9 to TRBJ1-1, with a possible D match to TRBD1 (6 bases). Trimming shortened V by 3 bases and J by 2 bases, and 11 bases separated the two germline ends. CDR1 and CDR2 (germline): SGDLS, YYNGEE. The CDR3 spans 14 residues. The CDR3 DNA follows: TGTGCCAGCAGCGGCAGGGGCTTAAACACTGAAGCTTTCTTT. Translated, it gives CASSGRGLNTEAFF.

The chain has TRBV2 and TRBJ2-1; TRBD2 agrees at 8 bases. Germline V gives CDR1 SNHLY, CDR2 FYNNEI. Trimming removed 6 bases from V and 5 bases from J; junction bases left unmatched: 9. There are 15 residues in the CDR3. The CDR3 DNA sequence: TGTGCCAGCAGGGCCTTGGCGGGGGGTAACAATGAGCAGTTCTTC. Translating gives CASRALAGGNNEQFF. The full variable domain, in which reference TRBV2 and TRBJ2-1 provide the parts outside the CDR3, is EPEVTQTPSHQVTQMGQEVILRCVPISNHLYFYWYRQILGQKVEFLVSFYNNEISEKSEIFDDQFSVERPDGSNFTLKIRSTKLEDSAMYFCASRALAGGNNEQFFGPGTRLTVL.

The chain is built from TRBV19 and TRBJ1-2; D unclear. The length of the CDR3 is 10 residues. V was pared by 6 bases and J by 3 bases, with 2 bases between. From germline, CDR1 is LNHDA and CDR2 SQIVND (reference sequence). CDR3 in amino acids: CASSDYGYTF. CDR3 sequence (DNA): TGTGCCAGTAGCGACTATGGCTACACCTTC.

J is TRBJ2-7 and V is TRBV6-1; D unresolved. V lost 0 bases to trimming and J lost 0 bases, with 18 bases between them. The germline gives CDR1 MNHNS, CDR2 SASEGT. The CDR3 is made up of 18 amino acids. CDR3 bases: TGTGCCAGCAGTGAAGCGCCGCTAGAGCTCCTGAGCTCCTACGAGCAGTACTTC. Protein: CASSEAPLELLSSYEQYF.

CDR3 coding DNA: TGCAGCGTTGACTCCGGGACAGGGGATGGCTACACCTTC. This gives the protein CSVDSGTGDGYTF. The J gene is TRBJ1-2, the V gene TRBV29-1; 10 positions match TRBD1. CDR1 SQVTM and CDR2 ANQGSEA come from the germline V gene. CDR3 length equals 13 residues. J was trimmed by 6 bases and V by 3 bases; bases with no gene match: 4.